A few counts support the clone carrying this T cell receptor beta chain. This sample is drawn from a study of T cells in Graves' hyperthyroidism and ophthalmopathy. The V segment lost 7 bases and the J segment 5 bases; nucleotides outside the gene matches: 12. Germline V CDR1 and CDR2: MNHNS, SASEGT. The CDR3 has 15 residues. RNA transcripts were the template for amplifying TCR beta CDR3 regions. The HTBI primer set was used in a first-round RT-PCR of the TCR CDR3. TCRdb processed the multiplex PCR reads anew with MiXCR; each CDR3 protein has one entry. The sample consists of a few hundred thousand distinct CDR3 sequences, approximately 14% of them appearing once.

Sequencing input: blood. The rearrangement joins TRBV6-1 to TRBJ2-5; 8 positions match TRBD2. The source of this sequence is a woman in her 30s with Graves' hyperthyroidism. The DNA for the CDR3 is TGTGCCAGCACCCCCCGGGAGGGGGTTGTGGAGACCCAGTACTTC. Translated, it gives CASTPREGVVETQYF.